What follows is one TCR beta chain and its context. The CDR3 covers 15 residues. Germline CDR1 reads SGDLS; CDR2 reads YYNGEE. V dropped 3 bases and J dropped 4 bases, with 16 bases sitting between them. TCRdb's copy holds only in-frame clones and misses some; the assay was immunoSEQ multiplex PCR. The repertoire consists of about 82,000 clones, with 75% to 85% occurring once and the leading ten covering more than 35%. These data come from a study of blood T cell repertoires in COVID-19. The sample consisted of peripheral blood. The rearrangement joins TRBV9 to TRBJ1-1; the D gene is possibly TRBD1 (6 bases). The TCR sequence derives from a man in his sixties with COVID-19, enrolled during active disease. The CDR3 DNA reads TGTGCCAGCAGCGACCACAGGGTGGGCGGCACTGAAGCTTTCTTT. As protein: CASSDHRVGGTEAFF.